These T cell receptor beta chains were read from a single sample in a study of control samples from healthy donors and cancer patients. The method was immunoSEQ multiplex PCR; TCRdb's version includes in-frame clones alone and lacks a portion of them. The sample consists of fewer than 200,000 clones, 90% of them appearing once. Material for sequencing was blood. These receptors were collected from a woman aged 45-60 years in good health. The CDR3 runs from the conserved cysteine through the conserved F or W. D genes are given only for firm matches. Expanded clones get a size class; other rows say once, few or many, or leave the size out.

DNA,CDR3,J,D,V,size
TGTGCCAGCCAACCCCCCCCCGGGGTTAACAATGAGCAGTTCTTC,CASQPPPGVNNEQFF,TRBJ2-1,NA,TRBV21-1,NA
TGTGCCTCCACCCGTGAAGAGACCCAGTACTTC,CASTREETQYF,TRBJ2-5,NA,TRBV30,NA
TGTGCCAGCAGCCCCCAGTCGGTCAGCTCCTACAATGAGCAGTTCTTC,CASSPQSVSSYNEQFF,TRBJ2-1,NA,TRBV7-3,once
TGTGCCAGCAGCTCCCGACAGGGAGGAATCTCAGGAAACACCATATATTTT,CASSSRQGGISGNTIYF,TRBJ1-3,TRBD1,TRBV7-2,NA
TGCGCCAGCAGCCAAGATCGGGGAGCGAGAGGGGAGACCCAGTACTTC,CASSQDRGARGETQYF,TRBJ2-5,NA,TRBV4-3,NA
TGTGCCAGCAGTTGGAACTACGAGCAGTACTTC,CASSWNYEQYF,TRBJ2-7,NA,TRBV6-2/TRBV6-3,once
TGCGCCAGCAGCGTCGGACAGAACTCTGGAAACACCATATATTTT,CASSVGQNSGNTIYF,TRBJ1-3,NA,TRBV5-1,NA
TGTGCCAGCAGCTTTTCACTAGTTGGGCTGTTTTTT,CASSFSLVGLFF,TRBJ2-2,NA,TRBV7-2,NA
TGTGCCTGGAGTCGGGGGAAAACTGAAGCTTTCTTT,CAWSRGKTEAFF,TRBJ1-1,NA,TRBV30,once
TGTGCCAGCAGTTACTGGACAGGGGGAGTAAGTTCACCCCTCCACTTT,CASSYWTGGVSSPLHF,TRBJ1-6,TRBD1,TRBV6-5,NA
TGTGCCATCAGTGATCATCCGGCGCCCGACACTGAAGCTTTCTTT,CAISDHPAPDTEAFF,TRBJ1-1,NA,TRBV10-3,NA
TGTGCCAGCTCACCTACAACGGACACTGAAGCTTTCTTT,CASSPTTDTEAFF,TRBJ1-1,NA,TRBV18,NA
TGTGCCAGCAGCTACGGGACAGGGTTTATGAACACTGAAGCTTTCTTT,CASSYGTGFMNTEAFF,TRBJ1-1,TRBD1,TRBV5-4,NA
TGCGCCAGCAGCTTGGGGTCGGGGGCCGAGCAGTACTTC,CASSLGSGAEQYF,TRBJ2-7,NA,TRBV5-1,NA
TGTGCCAGCTCACCACAAGCCCAAGAGACCCAGTACTTC,CASSPQAQETQYF,TRBJ2-5,NA,TRBV18,once
TGTGCCAGCAGTACAGGGTATAATTCACCCCTCCACTTT,CASSTGYNSPLHF,TRBJ1-6,NA,TRBV6-5,few
TGTGCCAGCCAAGGCCCCGGACAGCTTGAAGCTTTCTTT,CASQGPGQLEAFF,TRBJ1-1,NA,TRBV2,once
TGTGCCAGCAGCTATTCGACGGGACATAATGAAAAACTGTTTTTT,CASSYSTGHNEKLFF,TRBJ1-4,NA,TRBV5-4,NA
TGTGCCACCCAAGAAACAGGGATCGGGGAAAAACTGTTTTTT,CATQETGIGEKLFF,TRBJ1-4,NA,TRBV24-1,NA
TGTGCCAGCAGTTTAAACGGGAGGGATCCAGATACGCAGTATTTT,CASSLNGRDPDTQYF,TRBJ2-3,TRBD2,TRBV28,once
TGTGCCAGCAGCGTAGGGGGGGACGAAAAACTGTTTTTT,CASSVGGDEKLFF,TRBJ1-4,NA,TRBV9,NA
TGTGCCAGCAGCTTGGATGGGGGGACGGGATACAATGAGCAGTTCTTC,CASSLDGGTGYNEQFF,TRBJ2-1,NA,TRBV5-6,NA
TGTGCCAGCAGCTTAGCTCCTAGGACTAGCGGGGTGAACACCGGGGAGCTGTTTTTT,CASSLAPRTSGVNTGELFF,TRBJ2-2,TRBD2,TRBV7-8,once
TGTGCCAGCAGCCAAGGGTCCAGGGCCACCATATATTTT,CASSQGSRATIYF,TRBJ1-3,NA,TRBV3-1/TRBV3-2,NA
TGTGCCAGCAGCTTGATGACTAGCGAGTGGCAAGAGACCCAGTACTTC,CASSLMTSEWQETQYF,TRBJ2-5,TRBD2,TRBV5-6,NA
TGTGCCAGCAGTTTGGTAGACAGGGTTATCACCGGCTATGGCTACACCTTC,CASSLVDRVITGYGYTF,TRBJ1-2,TRBD1,TRBV28,NA
TGCGCCAGCAACCGGACAGGGAGGGCGCAGGGCGGCCCTGAAAAACTGTTTTTT,CASNRTGRAQGGPEKLFF,TRBJ1-4,TRBD1,TRBV23-1,NA
TGTGCCAGCAACGACAGGGGTGGCTACACCTTC,CASNDRGGYTF,TRBJ1-2,TRBD1,TRBV5-4,few
TGTGCCAGCAGCACCGGGACCTCCTACGAGCAGTACTTC,CASSTGTSYEQYF,TRBJ2-7,NA,TRBV3-1/TRBV3-2,NA
TGTGCCAGCAGTTGGACCGGGACAGTTAATCAGCCCCAGCATTTT,CASSWTGTVNQPQHF,TRBJ1-5,TRBD1,TRBV28,NA
TGCGCCAGCAGCTTAACCGGGACAAGCCTTCGTTCACCCCTCCACTTT,CASSLTGTSLRSPLHF,TRBJ1-6,NA,TRBV5-1,NA
TGTGCCAGCGAGGGGAACACTGAAGCTTTCTTT,CASEGNTEAFF,TRBJ1-1,NA,TRBV6-6,NA
TGTGCCAGCAGCCCTGGTTTAGTGTCGGTCCGGGAGACCCAGTACTTC,CASSPGLVSVRETQYF,TRBJ2-5,NA,TRBV7-8,NA
TGTGCCAGCAGCTTAGTTAGCGGGGACACAGATACGCAGTATTTT,CASSLVSGDTDTQYF,TRBJ2-3,TRBD2,TRBV7-3,NA
TGTGCCAGCAGCTGGAGGTGGGAGGGGGATGGCTACACCTTC,CASSWRWEGDGYTF,TRBJ1-2,NA,TRBV11-2,NA
TGTGCCAGCAGCCAAGATCAGCTTTCCTACAATGAGCAGTTCTTC,CASSQDQLSYNEQFF,TRBJ2-1,NA,TRBV3-1/TRBV3-2,NA
TGTGCCAGCAGCATGCTGCCCGGGGGGCTCGGAAACACCATATATTTT,CASSMLPGGLGNTIYF,TRBJ1-3,NA,TRBV6-6,NA
TGTGCCAGCAGCTTGAGGCTAGCGGGGGGTGATGAGCAGTTCTTC,CASSLRLAGGDEQFF,TRBJ2-1,TRBD2,TRBV5-4,NA
TGTGCCAGCAGCTTAGTCGGGGGCGGCGGTAAACTGTTTTTT,CASSLVGGGGKLFF,TRBJ1-4,NA,TRBV7-8,NA
TGTGCCAGCAGCCGCAAACTGTCTGAAGCTTTCTTT,CASSRKLSEAFF,TRBJ1-1,NA,TRBV6-6,NA
TGTGCCAGCAGCCCACAGGGGGCGGTGAGAGAAAAACTGTTTTTT,CASSPQGAVREKLFF,TRBJ1-4,TRBD1,TRBV7-2,NA
TGTGCCAGCAGCTTGACAGGGGGCGATGAGCAGTTCTTC,CASSLTGGDEQFF,TRBJ2-1,TRBD1,TRBV5-4,NA
TGTGCCACTCGGACAGGGGGCGATATAGCCTACGAGCAGTACTTC,CATRTGGDIAYEQYF,TRBJ2-7,TRBD1,TRBV10-3,NA
TGTGCCAGTAGTACAACAGGAGAAAAACTGTTTTTT,CASSTTGEKLFF,TRBJ1-4,NA,TRBV19,NA
TGTGCCACCAGCGCAGGGGCCGGGGAGACCCAGTACTTC,CATSAGAGETQYF,TRBJ2-5,NA,TRBV15,NA
TGTGCCAGCAGTTTATATGGGCAGGGAGAGCCCCAGCATTTT,CASSLYGQGEPQHF,TRBJ1-5,NA,TRBV28,NA
TGTGCCAGCAGCCAGGGGTGGGGTAACTCACCCCTCCACTTT,CASSQGWGNSPLHF,TRBJ1-6,NA,TRBV14,NA
TGTGCCAGCAGCTTAGATGCGGGGTTGGGTCAGCCCCAGCATTTT,CASSLDAGLGQPQHF,TRBJ1-5,NA,TRBV11-3,NA
TGCAGCGCAAGCTCCAGGGATTCTGCAACTAATGAAAAACTGTTTTTT,CSASSRDSATNEKLFF,TRBJ1-4,NA,TRBV29-1,NA
TGTGCCAGCAGTTACCTCCCCACGACCGAAGATACGCAGTATTTT,CASSYLPTTEDTQYF,TRBJ2-3,NA,TRBV6-2/TRBV6-3,NA
TGTGCCAGCAGGATGGGGGGACAGGGTGAAAAACTGTTTTTT,CASRMGGQGEKLFF,TRBJ1-4,TRBD1,TRBV2,NA
TGTGCCTGGAGTTCCCGTTTGACCCGGGACACAGATACGCAGTATTTT,CAWSSRLTRDTDTQYF,TRBJ2-3,NA,TRBV30,NA
TGTGCCAGCAGCCGACAGGAGAATCAGCCCCAGCATTTT,CASSRQENQPQHF,TRBJ1-5,NA,TRBV2,NA
TGTGCCAGCAGCGTAGGGGCAGGGCCCAATCAGCCCCAGCATTTT,CASSVGAGPNQPQHF,TRBJ1-5,NA,TRBV9,NA
TGCGCCAGGGGACCATACACCGGGGAGCTGTTTTTT,CARGPYTGELFF,TRBJ2-2,NA,TRBV4-1,NA
TGTGCCGCTACCCATCCGGGGGGGGGCTCCTACGAGCAGTACTTC,CAATHPGGGSYEQYF,TRBJ2-7,TRBD2,TRBV27,NA
TGTGCCAGGAATCGACACCTCGGCACAGATACGCAGTATTTT,CARNRHLGTDTQYF,TRBJ2-3,NA,TRBV19,NA
TGCGCCAGCAGCTCCAAAGACGGTGGCTATGGCTACACCTTC,CASSSKDGGYGYTF,TRBJ1-2,NA,TRBV5-1,NA
TGTGCCAGCAGCTTGGCGGGGAGCAATCAGCCCCAGCATTTT,CASSLAGSNQPQHF,TRBJ1-5,NA,TRBV5-4,NA
TGCGCCAGCAGCTTCCGTGAGGAGGGCTACACCTTC,CASSFREEGYTF,TRBJ1-2,NA,TRBV5-1,few